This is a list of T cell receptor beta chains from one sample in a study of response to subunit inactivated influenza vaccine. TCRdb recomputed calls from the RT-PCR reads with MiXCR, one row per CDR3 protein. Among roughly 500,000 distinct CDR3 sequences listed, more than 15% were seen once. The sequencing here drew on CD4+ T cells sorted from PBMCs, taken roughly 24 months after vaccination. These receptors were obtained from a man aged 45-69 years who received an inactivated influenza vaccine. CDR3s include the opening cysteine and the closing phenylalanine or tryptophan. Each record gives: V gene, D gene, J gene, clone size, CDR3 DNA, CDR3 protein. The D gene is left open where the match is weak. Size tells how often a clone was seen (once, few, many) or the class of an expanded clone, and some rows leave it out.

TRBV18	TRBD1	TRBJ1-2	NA	TGTGCCAGCTCACCAAGGACAGGGGCAAGAGCTAACTATGGCTACACCTTC	CASSPRTGARANYGYTF
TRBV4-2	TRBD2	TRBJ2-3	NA	TGTGCCAGCAGCCAAGACAAGCGGGGAAGCACAGATACGCAGTATTTT	CASSQDKRGSTDTQYF
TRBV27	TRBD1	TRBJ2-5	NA	TGTGCCAGCAAACGGGACAGGATTCAAGAGACCCAGTACTTC	CASKRDRIQETQYF
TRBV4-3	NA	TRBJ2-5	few	TGCGCCAGCAGCCAAGATCCTAGAGGCCAAGAGACCCAGTACTTC	CASSQDPRGQETQYF
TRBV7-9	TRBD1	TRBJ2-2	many	TGTGCCAGCAGCAGGACAGGGGTGAACACCGGGGAGCTGTTTTTT	CASSRTGVNTGELFF
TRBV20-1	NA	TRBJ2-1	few	TGCAGTGCTAGTCGGGGGTCCAGCTCCTACAATGAGCAGTTCTTC	CSASRGSSSYNEQFF
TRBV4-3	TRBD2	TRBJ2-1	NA	TGCGCCAGCAGCCAAGCTAGCGGGGGTTCTTATGAGCAGTTCTTC	CASSQASGGSYEQFF
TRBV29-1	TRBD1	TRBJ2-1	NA	TGCAGCGTTGCGGCGGACAGGGTGAGGCACAATGAGCAGTTCTTC	CSVAADRVRHNEQFF
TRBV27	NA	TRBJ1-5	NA	TGTGCCAGCAGTTACGTTCACAATCAGCCCCAGCATTTT	CASSYVHNQPQHF
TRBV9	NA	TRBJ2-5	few	TGTGCCAGCAGCGCCGAAGAGACCCAGTACTTC	CASSAEETQYF
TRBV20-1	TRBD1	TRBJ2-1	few	TGCAGTGCTCTCCGGGACAGGACCTACAATGAGCAGTTCTTC	CSALRDRTYNEQFF
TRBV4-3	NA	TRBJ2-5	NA	TGCGCCAGCAGCCAAGAGGTGGAGGGAGAGACCCAGTACTTC	CASSQEVEGETQYF
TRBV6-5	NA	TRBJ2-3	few	TGTGCCAGCAGTTACTCGGTGCGGAGAGATACGCAGTATTTT	CASSYSVRRDTQYF
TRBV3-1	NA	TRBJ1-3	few	TGTGCCAGCAGGAGGGGGGGCTCTGGAAACACCATATATTTT	CASRRGGSGNTIYF
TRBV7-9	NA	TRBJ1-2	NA	TGTGCCAGCAGTTCCCGGGGCAGCCCCTATTATGGCTACACCTTC	CASSSRGSPYYGYTF
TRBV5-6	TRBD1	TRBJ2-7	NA	TGTGCCAGCAGCTCCCGCAGGGGGTTCTACGAGCAGTACTTC	CASSSRRGFYEQYF
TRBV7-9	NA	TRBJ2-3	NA	TGCGCCAGCAGCTTGGAGGGACTTACAGATACGCAGTATTTT	CASSLEGLTDTQYF
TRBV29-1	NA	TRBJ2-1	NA	TGCAGCGCCGGGGGAGATGAGCAGTTCTTC	CSAGGDEQFF
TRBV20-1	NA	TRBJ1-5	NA	TGCAGTGCTAGAGCACAGCTTAGCAATCAGCCCCAGCATTTT	CSARAQLSNQPQHF
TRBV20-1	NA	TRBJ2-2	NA	TGCAGTGCTCCCCCCAGGAACACCGGGGAGCTGTTTTTT	CSAPPRNTGELFF
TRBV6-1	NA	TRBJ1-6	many	TGTGCCAGCAGAACCTTGGGACAACATAATTCACCCCTCCACTTT	CASRTLGQHNSPLHF
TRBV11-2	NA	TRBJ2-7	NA	TGTGCCAGCAGCTCCGTCGGACACCCGTACGAGCAGTACTTC	CASSSVGHPYEQYF
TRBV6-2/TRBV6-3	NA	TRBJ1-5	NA	TGTGCCAGCAGTTACTCGAGTTCCCGGAGGAATCAGCCCCAGCATTTT	CASSYSSSRRNQPQHF
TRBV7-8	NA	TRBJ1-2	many	TGTGCCAGCAGCTCGAAGACAGGAAACTATGGCTACACCTTC	CASSSKTGNYGYTF
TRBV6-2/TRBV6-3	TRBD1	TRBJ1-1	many	TGTGCCAGCAGACCGACAGGGTTGGGCACTGAAGCTTTCTTT	CASRPTGLGTEAFF
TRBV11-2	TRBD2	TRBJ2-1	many	TGTGCCAGCAGCTTCGGGACTAGCGGGCTATCCTCGCACAAGAATGAGCAGTTCTTC	CASSFGTSGLSSHKNEQFF
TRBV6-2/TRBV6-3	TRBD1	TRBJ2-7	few	TGTGCCAGCAGTTACCGACAGGGCACCTACGAGCAGTACTTC	CASSYRQGTYEQYF
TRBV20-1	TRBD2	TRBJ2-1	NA	TGCAGTGCTCAGGGACTAGCGGTCTATGAGCAGTTCTTC	CSAQGLAVYEQFF
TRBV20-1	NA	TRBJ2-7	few	TGCAGTGCTAATTCAGGGCCTCCTGACGAGCAGTACTTC	CSANSGPPDEQYF
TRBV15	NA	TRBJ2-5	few	TGTGCCACCAGCAGCCTGACGGAGGTCCGGGATACCCAGTACTTC	CATSSLTEVRDTQYF
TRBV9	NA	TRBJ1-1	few	TGTGCCAGCAGCGTAGAAGGGCGCACTGAAGCTTTCTTT	CASSVEGRTEAFF
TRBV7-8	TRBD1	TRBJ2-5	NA	TGTGCCAGCAGCATTTACGGGACAGGGGGCTCGGGGACCCAGTACTTC	CASSIYGTGGSGTQYF
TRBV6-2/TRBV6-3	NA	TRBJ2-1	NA	TGTGCCAGCAGTTACCTACGACTACTGAACAATGAGCAGTTCTTC	CASSYLRLLNNEQFF
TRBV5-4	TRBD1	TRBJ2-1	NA	TGTGCCAGCAGCCCGCGGACAGGGGATAACAATGAGCAGTTCTTC	CASSPRTGDNNEQFF
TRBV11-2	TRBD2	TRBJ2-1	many	TGTGCCAGCAGCTCCGGGGGGTCAGCATACAATGAGCAGTTCTTC	CASSSGGSAYNEQFF
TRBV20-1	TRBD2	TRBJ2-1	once	TGCAGTGCTCCACATAGCGGGAGCATCAACAATGAGCAGTTCTTC	CSAPHSGSINNEQFF
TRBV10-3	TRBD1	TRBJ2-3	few	TGTGCCATCGGACAGGCTACAGATACGCAGTATTTT	CAIGQATDTQYF
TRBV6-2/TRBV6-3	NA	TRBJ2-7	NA	TGTGCCAGCAGTGACCCCGGGGCCGGAACCTACGAGCAGTACTTC	CASSDPGAGTYEQYF
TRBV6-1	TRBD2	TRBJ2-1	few	TGTGCCAGCAGTGAAAGGCGTACTAGCGGGGGGAATGAGCAGTTCTTC	CASSERRTSGGNEQFF
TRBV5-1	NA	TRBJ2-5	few	TGCGCCAGCAGCGAAGGGGACCGAAGGGTCGGAGAGACCCAGTACTTC	CASSEGDRRVGETQYF
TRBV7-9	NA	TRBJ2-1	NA	TGTGCCAGCAGCTCCTCACTTGGACCTAAGCAGTTCTTC	CASSSSLGPKQFF
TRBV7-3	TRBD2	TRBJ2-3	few	TGTGCCAGCAGCTTAGGGACTAGCGTATTAGATACGCAGTATTTT	CASSLGTSVLDTQYF
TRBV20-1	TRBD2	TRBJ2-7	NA	TGCAGTGCAACCTTGACTAGCGGGGGTGACAGCGAGCAGTACTTC	CSATLTSGGDSEQYF
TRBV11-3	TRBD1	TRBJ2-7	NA	TGTGCCAGCAGCTCAGGACCCCAGGGGGCTTACGAGCAGTACTTC	CASSSGPQGAYEQYF
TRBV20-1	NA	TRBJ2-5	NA	TGCAGTGCTAGTACCCCCGGACGGCAAGAGACCCAGTACTTC	CSASTPGRQETQYF
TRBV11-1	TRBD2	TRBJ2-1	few	TGTGCCAGCAGCCCGTTTGGTCGGCTAGCGGGAGACGACAATGAGCAGTTCTTC	CASSPFGRLAGDDNEQFF
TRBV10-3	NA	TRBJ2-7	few	TGTGCCATCAGTGAGTCTCCGGGACAAGCCTACGAGCAGTACTTC	CAISESPGQAYEQYF
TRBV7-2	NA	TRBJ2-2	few	TGTGCCAGCTCCCAGGTGACCGGGGAGCTGTTTTTT	CASSQVTGELFF
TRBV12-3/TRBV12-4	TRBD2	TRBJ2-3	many	TGTGCCAGCAGTTCCCGGGGGGGGGCTAGCACAGATACGCAGTATTTT	CASSSRGGASTDTQYF
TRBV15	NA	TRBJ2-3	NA	TGTGCCACCAGCAGAGTAACATGGTTTTATACAGATACGCAGTATTTT	CATSRVTWFYTDTQYF
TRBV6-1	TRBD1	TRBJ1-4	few	TGTGCCAGCAAACCGGGACAGGCGATGACAAATGAAAAACTGTTTTTT	CASKPGQAMTNEKLFF
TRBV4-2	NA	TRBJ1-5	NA	TGTGCCAGCAGCCAAGATCTTGGAACCAATCAGCCCCAGCATTTT	CASSQDLGTNQPQHF
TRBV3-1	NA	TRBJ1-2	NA	TGTGCCAGCAGCCAAGGCATTCCTAACTATGGCTACACCTTC	CASSQGIPNYGYTF
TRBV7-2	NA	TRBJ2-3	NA	TGTGCCAGCAGCCCCCAAGACTCGTACGATACGCAGTATTTT	CASSPQDSYDTQYF
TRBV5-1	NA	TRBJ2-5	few	TGCGCCAGCAGTCCCAGCCTAGACCAAGAGACCCAGTACTTC	CASSPSLDQETQYF
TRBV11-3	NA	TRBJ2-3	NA	TGTGCCAGCAGCTTAGGTCTTCAGGGGCGCAGTTATTTT	CASSLGLQGRSYF
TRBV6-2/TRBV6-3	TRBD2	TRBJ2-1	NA	TGTGCCAGCAGTTACCCGGGACTAGCGGGAGCCTACAATGAGCAGTTCTTC	CASSYPGLAGAYNEQFF